These 27 T cell receptor beta chains were all obtained from the same sample, sequenced in a study of cytomegalovirus exposure and HLA in healthy donors. Primers included in the PCR were 60 Vbeta and 13 Jbeta primers. Sequenced by immunoSEQ multiplex PCR; TCRdb stores in-frame clones only, minus some. The sample includes more than 110,000 clones, roughly two thirds of them seen just once. Sequenced sample: PBMCs. All receptors derive from a human donor in good health.

The chain uses TRBV4-1 and TRBJ1-1, with 7 bases lining up with TRBD1. CDR1 and CDR2 (germline): MGHRA, YSYEKL. V was clipped by 5 bases and J by 4 bases; unmatched bases: 7. The CDR3 consists of 14 residues. CDR3 region: CASSENRGGTEAFF. The CDR3, as DNA: TGCGCCAGCAGCGAAAACAGGGGAGGCACTGAAGCTTTCTTT.

This clone was observed once. The chain joins TRBV9 to TRBJ2-7, with D hard to call. The germline gives CDR1 SGDLS, CDR2 YYNGEE. The CDR3 covers 14 residues. Trimming took off 3 bases at V and 2 bases at J, with 12 bases between the two ends. The CDR3 DNA is TGTGCCAGCAGCGAAAATGACACCCCCTACGAGCAGTACTTC. Amino acids: CASSENDTPYEQYF.

The chain uses TRBV7-3 and TRBJ1-1, with D maybe TRBD1 (5 bases). Trimming left V 1 base short and J 7 bases short, with 19 bases between. Germline lookup yields CDR1 SGHTA and CDR2 FQGTGA. This CDR3 comprises 16 residues. CDR3 residues: CASSLNPGLGSGEAFF. For the CDR3, the DNA is TGTGCCAGCAGCTTAAACCCAGGGCTGGGGTCAGGTGAAGCTTTCTTT.

The CDR3 nucleotides read TGTGCCAGCAGTTACAGGGCCGGGGGTATTAACACTGAAGCTTTCTTT. This translates into CASSYRAGGINTEAFF. The chain employs TRBV6-5 and TRBJ1-1; weak D call: TRBD1 (5 bases). V was trimmed by 2 bases and J by 2 bases, leaving 15 bases between them. Germline values: CDR1 MNHEY, CDR2 SVGAGI. The CDR3 loop spans 16 amino acids.

J is TRBJ2-7 and V is TRBV5-4, with 10 bases fitting TRBD1. This CDR3 has 14 amino acids. V trimming: 4 bases; J trimming: 6 bases; junction bases outside the gene matches: 7. Germline V gene data show CDR1 as SGHNT and CDR2 as YYREEE (reference sequence). The CDR3 reads CASSDRDRGREQYF. DNA for the CDR3: TGTGCCAGCAGCGACCGGGACAGGGGCCGCGAGCAGTACTTC.

This clone came up a few times. The chain links TRBV5-1 to TRBJ2-7, with D maybe TRBD2 (7 bases). The CDR3 sequence is 14 residues long. Germline V lookup: CDR1 SGHRS, CDR2 YFSETQ. The germline V and J ends were trimmed by 4 bases and 3 bases, with 14 bases remaining between them. The CDR3 protein is CASSGGGGRYEQYF. For the CDR3, the DNA is TGCGCCAGCAGCGGAGGGGGGGGCCGCTACGAGCAGTACTTC.

This chain connects TRBV9 to TRBJ1-4, with 9 nucleotides matching TRBD1. Germline assignment: CDR1 SGDLS and CDR2 YYNGEE. CDR3 size: 16 residues. V shed 3 bases, J shed 8 bases, and the junction held 11 bases outside the gene matches. The CDR3 spells CASSAFSGTGTEKLFF. Here the CDR3 DNA reads TGTGCCAGCAGCGCCTTTTCCGGGACAGGGACCGAAAAACTGTTTTTT.

CDR3 DNA sequence: TGTGCCAGCAGCGGGGCGGGACTAACCCCTCTTAATGAGCAGTTCTTC. It specifies CASSGAGLTPLNEQFF. V usage is TRBV2 and J usage is TRBJ2-1; 7 nucleotides match TRBD2. Germline V lookup: CDR1 SNHLY, CDR2 FYNNEI. This CDR3 spans 16 amino acids. J lost 7 bases, V lost 6 bases, and 15 bases had no gene match.

The rearrangement uses TRBV7-2 and TRBJ2-4, with 7 bases matching TRBD1. Germline assignment: CDR1 SGHTA and CDR2 FQGNSA. The CDR3 totals 13 residues. With V trimmed by 6 bases and J by 5 bases, 4 bases remained unmatched. The CDR3 sequence is CASRAGGQNIQYF. The CDR3 nucleotides read TGTGCCAGCAGGGCAGGGGGACAAAACATTCAGTACTTC.

J is TRBJ2-1 and V is TRBV2; 7 bases agree with TRBD2. With V trimmed by 9 bases and J by 14 bases, 7 bases remained unmatched. Germline CDR1 SNHLY, CDR2 FYNNEI. This CDR3 region has 10 residues. For the CDR3, the DNA is TGTGCCAGTAGGCGGGAGTTGGAGTTCTTC. This sequence encodes CASRRELEFF. Full variable domain (outside the CDR3, taken from reference TRBV2 and TRBJ2-1): EPEVTQTPSHQVTQMGQEVILRCVPISNHLYFYWYRQILGQKVEFLVSFYNNEISEKSEIFDDQFSVERPDGSNFTLKIRSTKLEDSAMYFCASRRELEFFGPGTRLTVL.

The J gene is TRBJ2-7, the V gene TRBV4-1, with TRBD2 matching over 11 bases. This CDR3 is built from 18 residues. Germline V lookup: CDR1 MGHRA, CDR2 YSYEKL. V gave up 4 bases and J gave up 2 bases; unmatched junction bases: 13. The CDR3 DNA reads TGCGCCAGCAGCCCGACTAGCGGGACCGTATCTGGCCCCTACGAGCAGTACTTC. This encodes CASSPTSGTVSGPYEQYF.

This clone was found a few times. CDR3 DNA: TGTGCCAGCAGCGTAGTAGGGGGGGTAACTGAAGCTTTCTTT. Its protein product is CASSVVGGVTEAFF. This chain joins TRBV9 and TRBJ1-1; perhaps TRBD1 as D (6 bases). The CDR3 runs 14 residues. The V gene's germline CDR1 is SGDLS and CDR2 YYNGEE. V was pared by 0 bases and J by 5 bases, with 11 bases between.

The chain joins TRBV5-1 to TRBJ1-1; D is uncertain. The V gene lost 0 bases and the J gene lost 1 base, with 7 bases spanning the gap. The germline CDR1 and CDR2 sequences are SGHRS and YFSETQ. CDR3 length: 14 amino acids. The CDR3 loop reads CASSLGGANTEAFF. Here the CDR3 DNA reads TGCGCCAGCAGCTTGGGCGGCGCGAACACTGAAGCTTTCTTT.

V is TRBV13 and J is TRBJ2-1; TRBD2 aligns across 8 bases. Trimming took 5 bases from V and 15 from J; bases not matched to a gene: 12. The CDR3 loop spans 13 amino acids. Germline V gives CDR1 PRHDT, CDR2 FYEKMQ (reference sequence). The chain's CDR3 is CASSTHIAGRGFF. For the CDR3, the DNA is TGTGCCAGCAGCACCCACATAGCGGGACGGGGGTTCTTC.

The chain employs TRBV6-5 and TRBJ2-7, with 10 bases matching TRBD2. After removal of 10 bases from V and 4 bases from J, the junction contained 7 bases not matched to a gene. The CDR3 length is 13 residues. CDR1 and CDR2 (germline): MNHEY, SVGAGI. The CDR3 protein is CATLSSGGYEQYF. CDR3 nucleotide sequence: TGTGCCACCCTCTCTAGCGGGGGATACGAGCAGTACTTC.

V is TRBV7-9 and J is TRBJ2-7; the match to TRBD2 covers 7 bases. V was pared by 3 bases and J by 4 bases, with 9 bases of the junction left unmatched. Germline V lookup: CDR1 SEHNR, CDR2 FQNEAQ (reference sequence). This CDR3 comprises 15 residues. The chain's CDR3 is CASSFPRGVFYEQYF. In nucleotides, the CDR3 is TGTGCCAGCAGCTTCCCCCGGGGGGTTTTTTACGAGCAGTACTTC.

CDR3 sequence: CASGQLAFGETQYF. The CDR3 region has the DNA TGTGCCAGCGGGCAACTAGCGTTCGGGGAGACCCAGTACTTC. The chain has TRBV6-1 and TRBJ2-5; the match to TRBD2 covers 7 bases. V was pared by 8 bases and J by 5 bases, with 11 bases of the junction left unmatched. The CDR3 is 14 amino acids. CDR1 and CDR2 (germline): MNHNS, SASEGT.

This clone was recorded a few times. The V and J genes are TRBV9 and TRBJ1-4, with D perhaps TRBD1 (5 bases). Trimming removed 9 bases at V and 8 bases at J, with 14 bases between. This CDR3 has 12 amino acids. CDR1 SGDLS and CDR2 YYNGEE come from the germline V gene. CDR3 loop: CATSGGKEKLFF. Written as DNA, the CDR3 is TGTGCCACGTCGGGGGGTAAAGAAAAACTGTTTTTT.

This sequence joins TRBV16 and TRBJ1-3, with unresolved D. V was shortened by 0 bases and J by 2 bases, with 2 bases between the two germline ends. CDR1 is KGHSY, CDR2 FQNENV, per germline. The CDR3 totals 13 residues. The CDR3 protein is CASSQSTGNTIYF. The CDR3 coding sequence is TGTGCCAGCAGCCAATCCACTGGAAACACCATATATTTT.

This rearrangement joins TRBV10-2 to TRBJ2-7; TRBD2 agrees at 10 bases. Germline V gene sequence: CDR1 WSHSY, CDR2 SAAADI. This CDR3 has 15 amino acids. V shed 6 bases, J shed 5 bases, and the junction held 10 bases outside the gene matches. CDR3 in DNA: TGCGCCAGCAGCAGGATAGCGGGAGGAGGAGACGAGCAGTACTTC. It specifies CASSRIAGGGDEQYF.

CDR3 sequence: CASSQEIKGARETQYF. As DNA, the CDR3 is TGCGCCAGCAGCCAAGAGATAAAGGGGGCGAGGGAGACCCAGTACTTC. The rearrangement joins TRBV4-1 to TRBJ2-5, with TRBD1 identical over 7 bases. Per the germline V gene, CDR1 is MGHRA and CDR2 is YSYEKL. The V and J ends lost 0 bases and 5 bases, in that order; junction bases with no gene match: 9. The CDR3 has 16 amino acids.

The chain uses TRBV6-5 and TRBJ2-5; 11 bases map to TRBD2. Germline V CDR1 and CDR2: MNHEY, SVGAGI. This CDR3 contains 15 residues. The junction had 11 bases not matched to a gene; V was cut back by 5 bases and J by 9 bases. The CDR3 DNA is TGTGCCAGCAGTCGTGGGATAGCGGGGGGGCAGGCCCAGTACTTC. It specifies CASSRGIAGGQAQYF.

This clone was counted a few times. The chain joins TRBV9 to TRBJ2-1; 9 bases agree with TRBD2. Germline trimming cut 4 bases from V and 3 bases from J; bases unmatched to any gene: 8. This CDR3 has 16 amino acids. In germline, CDR1 is SGDLS, CDR2 YYNGEE. The CDR3 DNA reads TGTGCCAGCAGCCCCCCGACTAGCGGAGACTACAATGAGCAGTTCTTC. Translating it yields CASSPPTSGDYNEQFF.

This clone was observed a single time. The chain uses TRBV4-1 and TRBJ1-2; 10 positions match TRBD1. After removal of 1 base from V and 3 bases from J, the junction contained 5 bases not matched to a gene. In germline, CDR1 is MGHRA, CDR2 YSYEKL. This CDR3 comprises 16 residues. DNA for the CDR3: TGCGCCAGCAGCCAAGTTCCGGGACAGGGGTACTATGGCTACACCTTC. This sequence encodes CASSQVPGQGYYGYTF.

The gene calls are TRBV11-3 and TRBJ2-7, with 10 bases that match TRBD1. Losses at the gene ends were 5 bases for V and 5 bases for J; bases not matched to a gene: 12. From germline, CDR1 is SGHNT and CDR2 YENEEA. There are 16 residues in the CDR3. Here the CDR3 DNA reads TGTGCCAGCAGCCCCGGGATGGGGACAGGGGCAAACGAGCAGTACTTC. It specifies CASSPGMGTGANEQYF.

The chain combines TRBV29-1 with TRBJ1-2; tentative D call: TRBD1 (5 bases). Germline V gene sequence: CDR1 SQVTM, CDR2 ANQGSEA. V was pared by 6 bases and J by 6 bases, with 17 bases between. This CDR3 spans 13 amino acids. The CDR3 DNA is TGCAGCGTCCGACTAAGGGGAGGTCATGGCTACACCTTC. Amino acid sequence: CSVRLRGGHGYTF.

The chain uses TRBV19 and TRBJ1-5; unclear D gene. The CDR3 spans 13 residues. Trimming cost V 5 bases and J 6 bases, with 11 bases left between them. Germline V gene lookup returns CDR1 LNHDA and CDR2 SQIVND (reference sequence). CDR3 in DNA: TGTGCCAGTAGTGCTACTATGGGTCAGCCCCAGCATTTT. It encodes CASSATMGQPQHF. The full variable domain, rest sourced from reference TRBV19 and TRBJ1-5, is DGGITQSPKYLFRKEGQNVTLSCEQNLNHDAMYWYRQDPGQGLRLIYYSQIVNDFQKGDIAEGYSVSREKKESFPLTVTSAQKNPTAFYLCASSATMGQPQHFGDGTRLSIL.